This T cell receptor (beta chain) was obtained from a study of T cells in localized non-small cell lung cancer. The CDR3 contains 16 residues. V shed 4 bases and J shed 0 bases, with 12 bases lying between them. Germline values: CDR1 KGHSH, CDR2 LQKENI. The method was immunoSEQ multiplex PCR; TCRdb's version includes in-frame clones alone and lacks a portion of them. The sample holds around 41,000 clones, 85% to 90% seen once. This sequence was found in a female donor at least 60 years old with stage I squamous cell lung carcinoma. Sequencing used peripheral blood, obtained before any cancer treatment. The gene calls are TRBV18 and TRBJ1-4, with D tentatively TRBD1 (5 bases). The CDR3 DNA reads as TGTGCCAGCTCACTATGGGACCGAGCAACTAATGAAAAACTGTTTTTT. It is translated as CASSLWDRATNEKLFF.